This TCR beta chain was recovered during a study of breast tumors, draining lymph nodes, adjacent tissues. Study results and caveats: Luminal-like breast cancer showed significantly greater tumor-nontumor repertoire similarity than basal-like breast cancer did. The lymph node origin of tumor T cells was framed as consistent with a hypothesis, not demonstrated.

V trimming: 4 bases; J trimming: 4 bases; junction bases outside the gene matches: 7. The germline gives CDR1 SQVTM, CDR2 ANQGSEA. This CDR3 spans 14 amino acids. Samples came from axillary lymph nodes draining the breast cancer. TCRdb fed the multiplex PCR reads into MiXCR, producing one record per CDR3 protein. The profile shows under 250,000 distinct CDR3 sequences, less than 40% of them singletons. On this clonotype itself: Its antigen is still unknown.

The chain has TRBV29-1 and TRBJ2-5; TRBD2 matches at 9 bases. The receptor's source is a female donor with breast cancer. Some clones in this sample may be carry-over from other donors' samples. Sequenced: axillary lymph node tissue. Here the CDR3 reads CSVVSGGSRETQYF. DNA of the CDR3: TGCAGCGTTGTTAGCGGGGGATCGCGAGAGACCCAGTACTTC. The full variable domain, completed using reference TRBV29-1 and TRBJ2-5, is SAVISQKPSRDICQRGTSLTIQCQVDSQVTMMFWYRQQPGQSLTLIATANQGSEATYESGFVIDKFPISRPNLTFSTLTVSNMSPEDSSIYLCSVVSGGSRETQYFGPGTRLLVL.